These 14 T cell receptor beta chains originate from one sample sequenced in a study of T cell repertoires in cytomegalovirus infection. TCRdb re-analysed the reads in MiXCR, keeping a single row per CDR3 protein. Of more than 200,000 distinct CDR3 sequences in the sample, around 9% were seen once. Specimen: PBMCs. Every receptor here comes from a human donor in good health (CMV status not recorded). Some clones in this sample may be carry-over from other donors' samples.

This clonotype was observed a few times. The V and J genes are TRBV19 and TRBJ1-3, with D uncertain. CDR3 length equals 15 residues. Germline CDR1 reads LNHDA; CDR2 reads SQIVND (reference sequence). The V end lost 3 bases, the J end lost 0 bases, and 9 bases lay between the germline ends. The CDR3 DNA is TGTGCCAGTAGTATGAACGGAAACTCTGGAAACACCATATATTTT. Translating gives CASSMNGNSGNTIYF.

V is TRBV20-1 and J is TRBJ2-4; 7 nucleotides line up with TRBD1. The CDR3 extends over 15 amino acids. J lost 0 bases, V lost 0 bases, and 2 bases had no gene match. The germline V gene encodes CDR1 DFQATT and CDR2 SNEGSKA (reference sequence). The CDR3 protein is CSAREQGIAKNIQYF. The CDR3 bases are TGCAGTGCTAGAGAACAGGGGATAGCCAAAAACATTCAGTACTTC.

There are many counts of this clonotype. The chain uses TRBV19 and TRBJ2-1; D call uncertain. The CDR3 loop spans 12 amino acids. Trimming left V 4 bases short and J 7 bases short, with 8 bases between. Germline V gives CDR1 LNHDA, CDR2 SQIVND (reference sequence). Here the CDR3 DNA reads TGTGCCAGTAGTACTAGTGGGAATGAGCAGTTCTTC. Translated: CASSTSGNEQFF.

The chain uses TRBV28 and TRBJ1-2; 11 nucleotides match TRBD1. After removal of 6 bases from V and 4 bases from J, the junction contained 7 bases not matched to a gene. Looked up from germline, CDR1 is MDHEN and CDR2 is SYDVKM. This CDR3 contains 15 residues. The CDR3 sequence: CASRPGQGVSYGYTF. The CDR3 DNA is TGTGCCAGCAGGCCGGGACAGGGGGTGTCCTATGGCTACACCTTC.

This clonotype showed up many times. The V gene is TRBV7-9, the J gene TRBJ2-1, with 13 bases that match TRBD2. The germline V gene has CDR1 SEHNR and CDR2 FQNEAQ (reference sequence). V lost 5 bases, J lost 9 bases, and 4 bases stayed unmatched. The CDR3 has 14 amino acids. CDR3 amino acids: CASSGLAGAGEQFF. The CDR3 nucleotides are TGTGCCAGCAGCGGACTAGCGGGAGCGGGTGAGCAGTTCTTC.

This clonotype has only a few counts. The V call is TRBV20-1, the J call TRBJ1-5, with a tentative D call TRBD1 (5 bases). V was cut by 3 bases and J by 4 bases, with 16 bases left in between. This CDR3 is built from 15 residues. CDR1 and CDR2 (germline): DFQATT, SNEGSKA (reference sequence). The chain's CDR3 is CSASSGLNLNQPQHF. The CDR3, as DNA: TGCAGTGCTAGTTCGGGACTGAACCTAAATCAGCCCCAGCATTTT.

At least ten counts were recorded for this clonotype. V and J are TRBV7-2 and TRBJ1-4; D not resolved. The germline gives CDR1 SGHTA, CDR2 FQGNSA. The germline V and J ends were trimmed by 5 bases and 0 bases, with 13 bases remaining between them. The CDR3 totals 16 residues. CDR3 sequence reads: CASSPGSLATNEKLFF. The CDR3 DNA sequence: TGTGCCAGCAGCCCGGGGAGTTTGGCAACTAATGAAAAACTGTTTTTT. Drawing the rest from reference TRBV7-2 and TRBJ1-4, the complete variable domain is GAGVSQSPSNKVTEKGKDVELRCDPISGHTALYWYRQSLGQGLEFLIYFQGNSAPDKSGLPSDRFSAERTGGSVSTLTIQRTQQEDSAVYLCASSPGSLATNEKLFFGSGTQLSVL.

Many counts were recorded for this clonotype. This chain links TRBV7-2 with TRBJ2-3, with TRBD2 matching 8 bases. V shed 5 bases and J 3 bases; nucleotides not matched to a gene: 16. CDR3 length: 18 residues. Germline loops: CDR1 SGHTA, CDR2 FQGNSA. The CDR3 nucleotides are TGTGCCAGCAGCCTTACCGGGACTAGTTTCACGGGAACAGATACGCAGTATTTT. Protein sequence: CASSLTGTSFTGTDTQYF. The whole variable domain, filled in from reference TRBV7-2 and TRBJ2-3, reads GAGVSQSPSNKVTEKGKDVELRCDPISGHTALYWYRQSLGQGLEFLIYFQGNSAPDKSGLPSDRFSAERTGGSVSTLTIQRTQQEDSAVYLCASSLTGTSFTGTDTQYFGPGTRLTVL.

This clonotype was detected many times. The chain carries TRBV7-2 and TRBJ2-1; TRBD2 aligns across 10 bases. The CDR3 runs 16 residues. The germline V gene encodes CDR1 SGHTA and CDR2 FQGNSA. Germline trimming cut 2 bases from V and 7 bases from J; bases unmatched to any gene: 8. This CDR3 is CASSLRRLAGDNEQFF. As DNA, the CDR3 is TGTGCCAGCAGCTTAAGGCGGCTAGCGGGAGATAATGAGCAGTTCTTC.

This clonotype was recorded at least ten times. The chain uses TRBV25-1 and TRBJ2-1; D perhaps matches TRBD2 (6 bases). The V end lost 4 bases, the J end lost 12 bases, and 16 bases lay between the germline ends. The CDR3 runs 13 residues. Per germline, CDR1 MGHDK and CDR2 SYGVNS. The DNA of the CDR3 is TGTGCCAGCAGTGCCCTTATGGCCGGGGGGCAGTTCTTC. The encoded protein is CASSALMAGGQFF.

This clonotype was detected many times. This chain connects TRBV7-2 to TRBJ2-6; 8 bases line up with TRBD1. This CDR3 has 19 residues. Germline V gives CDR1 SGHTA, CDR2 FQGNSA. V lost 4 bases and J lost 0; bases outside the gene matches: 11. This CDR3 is CASSSPGDRGFSGANVLTF. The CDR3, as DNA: TGTGCCAGCAGCTCCCCCGGTGACAGGGGTTTCTCTGGGGCCAACGTCCTGACTTTC.

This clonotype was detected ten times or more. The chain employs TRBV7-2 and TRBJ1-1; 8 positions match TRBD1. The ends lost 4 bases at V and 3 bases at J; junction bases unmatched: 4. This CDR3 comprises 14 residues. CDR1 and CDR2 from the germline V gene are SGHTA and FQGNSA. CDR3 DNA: TGTGCCAGCAGCTCGCGGGACAGGTACACTGAAGCTTTCTTT. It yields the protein CASSSRDRYTEAFF.

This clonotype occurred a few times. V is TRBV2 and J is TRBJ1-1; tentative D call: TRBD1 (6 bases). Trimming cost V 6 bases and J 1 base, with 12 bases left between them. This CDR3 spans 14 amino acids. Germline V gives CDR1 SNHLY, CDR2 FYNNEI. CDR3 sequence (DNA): TGTGCCAGCAGACGACAGGTAACGAACACTGAAGCTTTCTTT. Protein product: CASRRQVTNTEAFF.

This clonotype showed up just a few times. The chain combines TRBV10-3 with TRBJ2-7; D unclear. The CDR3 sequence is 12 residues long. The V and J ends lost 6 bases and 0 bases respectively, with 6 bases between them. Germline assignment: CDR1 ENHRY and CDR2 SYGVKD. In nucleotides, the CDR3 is TGTGCCATCAGCCTTACCTCCTACGAGCAGTACTTC. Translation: CAISLTSYEQYF.